These T cell receptor beta chains were read from a single sample in a study of shared clonotypes between healthy human individuals. Profiled with immunoSEQ multiplex PCR; TCRdb holds only in-frame clones, not every one. The data contain approximately 1,500,000 clones, approximately 98% of them singletons. Sequencing used naive CD4+ T cells sorted from blood. The receptors come from a man between 25 and 39 years old in good health. Each CDR3 is given with its conserved first and last residue. The D gene is left open where the match is weak. Not every row has a clone size; where given, it reads once, few, many or a size class.

TRBV27	TRBD1	-	16	TRBJ2-7	TGTGCCAGCAGTTTAAACTCACAGGGGAGCCCCTACGAGCAGTACTTC	CASSLNSQGSPYEQYF
TRBV6-1	-	-	11	TRBJ1-1	TGTGCCAGTTACTGGAACACTGAAGCTTTCTTT	CASYWNTEAFF
TRBV19	TRBD1	-	15	TRBJ1-1	TGTGCCAGTAGTAAAACAGGGGCCGGGGGCACTGAAGCTTTCTTT	CASSKTGAGGTEAFF
TRBV6-5	TRBD2	-	15	TRBJ2-7	TGTGCCAGTTCGGGCGGGAGCTTTGTAACCTACGAGCAGTACTTC	CASSGGSFVTYEQYF
TRBV7-3	TRBD1	-	17	TRBJ2-7	TGTGCCAGCAGCTTCCCAACTCTTCCGGGACAGGGGTCCGAGCAGTACTTC	CASSFPTLPGQGSEQYF
TRBV15	-	-	11	TRBJ2-7	TGTGCCACCAGCAGGAACTACGAGCAGTACTTC	CATSRNYEQYF
TRBV6-5	-	-	11	TRBJ1-4	TGTGCCAGCAGCCAAGGGGGGCAACTGTTTTTT	CASSQGGQLFF
TRBV28	TRBD2	-	16	TRBJ2-7	TGTGCCAGCAGGCCCCCCGGGACTAGCGGGTACTACGAGCAGTACTTC	CASRPPGTSGYYEQYF
TRBV5-1	-	-	14	TRBJ2-2	TGCGCCAGCGCCGGGTCCCAGAACACCGGGGAGCTGTTTTTT	CASAGSQNTGELFF
TRBV14	TRBD1	-	16	TRBJ2-1	TGTGCCAGCAGCCCGTTTGGACAGGGCTATTACAATGAGCAGTTCTTC	CASSPFGQGYYNEQFF
TRBV15	-	-	17	TRBJ1-5	TGTGCCACCAGCAGAGATCGGCACGGGACACCCCAAGGGACCCAGCATTTT	CATSRDRHGTPQGTQHF
TRBV18	-	-	15	TRBJ2-1	TGTGCCAGCTCACCACAGGGAAGCTCCTACAATGAGCAGTTCTTC	CASSPQGSSYNEQFF
TRBV5-1	-	-	14	TRBJ1-2	TGCGCCAGCAGCCCGGACGGCCAGACGGATGGCTACACCTTC	CASSPDGQTDGYTF
TRBV28	TRBD2	-	13	TRBJ2-3	TGTGCCACCAATAGCGGGGGCACAGATACGCAGTATTTT	CATNSGGTDTQYF
TRBV6-1	-	-	13	TRBJ1-2	TGTGCCAGCAGTGCAGGCACTAACTATGGCTACACCTTC	CASSAGTNYGYTF
TRBV19	-	-	15	TRBJ2-1	TGTGCCAGTAGTATAGGATGGCTAACCCACAATGAGCAGTTCTTC	CASSIGWLTHNEQFF
TRBV27	TRBD2	-	16	TRBJ2-2	TGTGCCAGCAGGCAACCGGGACTAGCGGTGTCCGGGGAGCTGTTTTTT	CASRQPGLAVSGELFF
TRBV29-1	TRBD2	-	15	TRBJ2-3	TGCAGCGTTGAAGTACTAGCGGGACGCACAGATACGCAGTATTTT	CSVEVLAGRTDTQYF
TRBV10-3	TRBD2	-	19	TRBJ2-1	TGTGCCATCAGTGAGACAGAAACCAGGCTAGCGGGACGAATGAATGAGCAGTTCTTC	CAISETETRLAGRMNEQFF
TRBV7-9	TRBD2	-	16	TRBJ2-7	TGTGCCAGCAGTCGTGCGGGGGGCTGGAGCTCCTACGAGCAGTACTTC	CASSRAGGWSSYEQYF
TRBV28	-	-	11	TRBJ1-5	TGTGCCAGCAGTTTTCATCAGCCCCAGCATTTT	CASSFHQPQHF
TRBV29-1	-	once	16	TRBJ1-1	TGCAGCGTTGAGTTAAGAAGACACCCGGTGATCCCTGAAGCTTTCTTT	CSVELRRHPVIPEAFF
TRBV6-5	TRBD1	-	15	TRBJ2-1	TGTGCCAGCACCCGGGACAGTGCCTCCTACAATGAGCAGTTCTTC	CASTRDSASYNEQFF
TRBV5-1	TRBD2	-	17	TRBJ2-1	TGCGCCAGCAGCGTGACCCGGCCCCTAGCGGATTACAATGAGCAGTTCTTC	CASSVTRPLADYNEQFF
TRBV12-5	-	-	16	TRBJ2-1	TGTGCTAGTGGGCTTAACAGCGGGCCTACCTACAATGAGCAGTTCTTC	CASGLNSGPTYNEQFF
TRBV18	-	-	13	TRBJ1-1	TGTGCCAGCTCGGCGCGGGGTGACACTGAAGCTTTCTTT	CASSARGDTEAFF
TRBV28	-	-	12	TRBJ2-7	TGTGCCAGCAGCCGGATAAGGATGGAGCAGTACTTC	CASSRIRMEQYF
TRBV28	-	-	13	TRBJ2-5	TGTGCCAGCAGGACCGGGAACCAAGAGACCCAGTACTTC	CASRTGNQETQYF
TRBV6-5	-	-	14	TRBJ2-7	TGTGCCAGCAGTTTAAGACCTCCTCCCTACGAGCAGTACTTC	CASSLRPPPYEQYF
TRBV5-1	-	-	14	TRBJ1-1	TGCGCCAGCAGCTTGGAAAATAAAAACACTGAAGCTTTCTTT	CASSLENKNTEAFF
TRBV4-1	TRBD1	-	16	TRBJ2-7	TGCGCCAGCAGCCAAGATCCGGGACAGGGGTATTACGAGCAGTACTTC	CASSQDPGQGYYEQYF
TRBV27	-	-	13	TRBJ2-6	TGTGCCAGCAGTTTAGCCGGGGCCAACGTCCTGACTTTC	CASSLAGANVLTF
TRBV19	-	-	12	TRBJ2-7	TGTGCCAGTAGTCAAGGAAACTACGAGCAGTACTTC	CASSQGNYEQYF
TRBV5-1	TRBD1	-	14	TRBJ2-1	TGCGCCAGCAGCTTGGGGACAGGGGTCAGGGAGCAGTTCTTC	CASSLGTGVREQFF
TRBV5-6	-	-	13	TRBJ2-7	TGTGCCAGCAGCTCCCCCCCGGGACACGAGCAGTACTTC	CASSSPPGHEQYF
TRBV18	TRBD1	-	15	TRBJ2-5	TGTGCCAGCTCACCCCGGACAGGGCAGGGGGAGACCCAGTACTTC	CASSPRTGQGETQYF
TRBV6-1	TRBD2	-	15	TRBJ2-7	TGTGCCAGCAGTGAAAGGACACTAGCGGTCGGCGAGCAGTACTTC	CASSERTLAVGEQYF
TRBV5-4	-	-	12	TRBJ1-5	TGTGCCAGCAGCTTGTACAATCAGCCCCAGCATTTT	CASSLYNQPQHF
TRBV28	TRBD1	-	15	TRBJ1-1	TGTGCCAGCAGTGGCTGGACAGGGGCGGGCACTGAAGCTTTCTTT	CASSGWTGAGTEAFF
TRBV4-1	-	once	15	TRBJ2-1	TGCGCCAGCAGCCAAGGAGGTCTGGGGTACAATGAGCAGTTCTTC	CASSQGGLGYNEQFF